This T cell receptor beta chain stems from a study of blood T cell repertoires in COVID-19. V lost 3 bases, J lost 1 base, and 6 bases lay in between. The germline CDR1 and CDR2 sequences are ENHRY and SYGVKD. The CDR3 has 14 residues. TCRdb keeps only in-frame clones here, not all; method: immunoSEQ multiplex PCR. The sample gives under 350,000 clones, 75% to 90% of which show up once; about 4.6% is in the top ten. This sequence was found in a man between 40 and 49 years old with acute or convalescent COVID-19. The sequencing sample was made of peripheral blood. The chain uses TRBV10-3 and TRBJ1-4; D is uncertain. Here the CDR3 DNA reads TGTGCCATCAGTGATCGGTTAACTAATGAAAAACTGTTTTTT. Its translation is CAISDRLTNEKLFF.